This is a list of T cell receptor beta chains from one sample in a study of CD8+CD57+ T cells in acquired aplastic anemia. Via MiXCR, TCRdb re-called the reads, giving one row per CDR3 protein. This table has around 180,000 distinct CDR3 sequences, 48% appearing once. Sequences were obtained from sorted CD4+, CD8+, or CD8+CD57+ T cells (not recorded which) from PBMCs. All receptors derive from a human donor with aplastic anemia. Each CDR3 is given with its conserved first and last residue. D genes are given only for firm matches. Clone size is shown for a subset of rows, as once, few, many or a class of expanded clone.

j_gene: TRBJ2-1
abundance: -
v_gene: TRBV10-3
d_gene: -
CDR3nt: TGTGCCATCAGTGAGCGCGGACTTGAGCAGTTCTTC
CDR3aa: CAISERGLEQFF

j_gene: TRBJ1-3
abundance: few
v_gene: TRBV25-1
d_gene: TRBD1
CDR3nt: TGTGCCAGCAGTCAAGGACAGGTCTCTGGAAACACCATATATTTT
CDR3aa: CASSQGQVSGNTIYF

j_gene: TRBJ2-6
abundance: few
v_gene: TRBV24-1
d_gene: -
CDR3nt: TGTGCCACTAAACGGGAGACCAGGTCCGGGGCCAACGTCCTGACTTTC
CDR3aa: CATKRETRSGANVLTF

j_gene: TRBJ2-3
abundance: -
v_gene: TRBV15
d_gene: TRBD2
CDR3nt: TGTGCCACCAGCAGAACTAGCGGGGCCGAAGATACGCAGTATTTT
CDR3aa: CATSRTSGAEDTQYF

j_gene: TRBJ2-1
abundance: -
v_gene: TRBV3-1
d_gene: TRBD2
CDR3nt: TGTGCCAGCAGCCCCCCTGGCGGGAGCTACAATGAGCAGTTCTTC
CDR3aa: CASSPPGGSYNEQFF

j_gene: TRBJ2-7
abundance: -
v_gene: TRBV7-6
d_gene: -
CDR3nt: TGTGCCAGCAGCTTAGGTGGCGGGGTAAGCTCCTACGAGCAGTACTTC
CDR3aa: CASSLGGGVSSYEQYF

j_gene: TRBJ2-5
abundance: many
v_gene: TRBV5-4
d_gene: -
CDR3nt: TGTGCCAGCAGTCCCGGGGGTTTTGGAGAGACCCAGTACTTC
CDR3aa: CASSPGGFGETQYF

j_gene: TRBJ2-7
abundance: once
v_gene: TRBV6-5
d_gene: -
CDR3nt: TGTGCCAGCAGTTACGGACGCCTGGCCGAGCAGTACTTC
CDR3aa: CASSYGRLAEQYF

j_gene: TRBJ1-2
abundance: many
v_gene: TRBV12-3/TRBV12-4
d_gene: -
CDR3nt: TGTGCCAGCAGTCCCCGACCGGGACGGAGAGGCTACACCTTC
CDR3aa: CASSPRPGRRGYTF

j_gene: TRBJ1-5
abundance: many
v_gene: TRBV29-1
d_gene: TRBD1
CDR3nt: TGCAGCGTTGGCCCCACAGGGGTCTACCTTAGCAATCAGCCCCAGCATTTT
CDR3aa: CSVGPTGVYLSNQPQHF

j_gene: TRBJ2-1
abundance: -
v_gene: TRBV10-3
d_gene: -
CDR3nt: TGTGCCATCAGTGAGGACAGCAGCTCCTACAATGAGCAGTTCTTC
CDR3aa: CAISEDSSSYNEQFF

j_gene: TRBJ1-2
abundance: few
v_gene: TRBV11-1
d_gene: TRBD1
CDR3nt: TGTGCCAGCAGCTTAGGGTCGGGACAGGAGTACTATGGCTACACCTTC
CDR3aa: CASSLGSGQEYYGYTF

j_gene: TRBJ2-3
abundance: many
v_gene: TRBV3-1
d_gene: -
CDR3nt: TGTGCCAGCAGCCAACAGGGGACCACAGATACGCAGTATTTT
CDR3aa: CASSQQGTTDTQYF

j_gene: TRBJ2-7
abundance: few
v_gene: TRBV20-1
d_gene: -
CDR3nt: TGCAGTGCTAGTCATCGACTGGCCTACGAGCAGTACTTC
CDR3aa: CSASHRLAYEQYF

j_gene: TRBJ1-2
abundance: -
v_gene: TRBV10-3
d_gene: -
CDR3nt: TGTGCCATCAGTGAGGCCGGGACCCTGGCCTATGGCTACACCTTC
CDR3aa: CAISEAGTLAYGYTF

j_gene: TRBJ2-5
abundance: -
v_gene: TRBV29-1
d_gene: TRBD1
CDR3nt: TGCAGCGTTGAAGATCAGGGGGTCGGTGAGACCCAGTACTTC
CDR3aa: CSVEDQGVGETQYF

j_gene: TRBJ2-5
abundance: -
v_gene: TRBV20-1
d_gene: TRBD1
CDR3nt: TGCAGTGCTAGAGATCCGGGACAGCCTTCGGGGGAGACCCAGTACTTC
CDR3aa: CSARDPGQPSGETQYF

j_gene: TRBJ2-7
abundance: many
v_gene: TRBV6-2/TRBV6-3
d_gene: -
CDR3nt: TGTGCCAGCAGCAGGAACGTGGTTCAGCAGTACTTC
CDR3aa: CASSRNVVQQYF

j_gene: TRBJ2-7
abundance: few
v_gene: TRBV29-1
d_gene: -
CDR3nt: TGCAGCGTCGGACAGCGGGGCCGACTCTACGAGCAGTACTTC
CDR3aa: CSVGQRGRLYEQYF

j_gene: TRBJ2-7
abundance: -
v_gene: TRBV6-4
d_gene: TRBD2
CDR3nt: TGTGCTGGCCGTAGCGGGGGCTTCCACGAGCAGTACTTC
CDR3aa: CAGRSGGFHEQYF

j_gene: TRBJ2-7
abundance: -
v_gene: TRBV7-2
d_gene: -
CDR3nt: TGTGCCAGCAGCTCTAGAAAACAGGTTACCTACGAGCAGTACTTC
CDR3aa: CASSSRKQVTYEQYF

j_gene: TRBJ2-5
abundance: -
v_gene: TRBV7-2
d_gene: TRBD2
CDR3nt: TGTGCCAGCAGCTTACCCCCGACGGGGGGCCAAGAGACCCAGTACTTC
CDR3aa: CASSLPPTGGQETQYF

j_gene: TRBJ2-1
abundance: -
v_gene: TRBV7-1
d_gene: TRBD2
CDR3nt: TGTGCCAGCAGCTCAACTAGCGGGAGGGAGTCTATTTCCTACAATGAGCAGTTCTTC
CDR3aa: CASSSTSGRESISYNEQFF

j_gene: TRBJ1-6
abundance: -
v_gene: TRBV19
d_gene: -
CDR3nt: TGTGCCAGTAGGTTACAGGACGGATCCTATAGTTCACCCCTCCACTTT
CDR3aa: CASRLQDGSYSSPLHF

j_gene: TRBJ1-4
abundance: -
v_gene: TRBV10-3
d_gene: -
CDR3nt: TGTGCCATCAGGGAAGGGACGGGATCGCGTGAAAAACTGTTTTTT
CDR3aa: CAIREGTGSREKLFF

j_gene: TRBJ2-7
abundance: once
v_gene: TRBV7-7
d_gene: -
CDR3nt: TGTGCCAGCCGGTCCTCCTGGCTCTACGAGCAGTACTTC
CDR3aa: CASRSSWLYEQYF

j_gene: TRBJ2-1
abundance: -
v_gene: TRBV20-1
d_gene: TRBD1
CDR3nt: TGCAGTGCTAGACAAAGGACAGGGGTGGGAGAGCAGTTCTTC
CDR3aa: CSARQRTGVGEQFF

j_gene: TRBJ1-2
abundance: -
v_gene: TRBV7-3
d_gene: TRBD1
CDR3nt: TGTGCCAGCGCGGACAGGGAAGGCTATGGCTACACCTTC
CDR3aa: CASADREGYGYTF

j_gene: TRBJ2-2
abundance: -
v_gene: TRBV18
d_gene: TRBD2
CDR3nt: TGTGCCAGCTCACGACTAGCGGAGGACACCGGGGAGCTGTTTTTT
CDR3aa: CASSRLAEDTGELFF

j_gene: TRBJ2-1
abundance: many
v_gene: TRBV7-9
d_gene: -
CDR3nt: TGTGCCAGCAGCAATAGCGGTGAGCAGTTCTTC
CDR3aa: CASSNSGEQFF

j_gene: TRBJ1-4
abundance: -
v_gene: TRBV20-1
d_gene: TRBD1
CDR3nt: TGCAGTGCTTTGACAGGGCGGGGTGAAAAACTGTTTTTT
CDR3aa: CSALTGRGEKLFF

j_gene: TRBJ2-7
abundance: once
v_gene: TRBV5-6
d_gene: -
CDR3nt: TGTGCCAGCAGCTTGGGACACGTTCACTACGAGCAGTACTTC
CDR3aa: CASSLGHVHYEQYF

j_gene: TRBJ2-2
abundance: many
v_gene: TRBV5-1
d_gene: TRBD2
CDR3nt: TGCGCCAGCACCCTCGGGGGGGCAGGGACCGGGGAGCTGTTTTTT
CDR3aa: CASTLGGAGTGELFF

j_gene: TRBJ1-1
abundance: many
v_gene: TRBV7-8
d_gene: TRBD1
CDR3nt: TGTGCCAGCAGCTACCGGACAGGTCGGGCTTTCTTT
CDR3aa: CASSYRTGRAFF

j_gene: TRBJ1-6
abundance: -
v_gene: TRBV11-1
d_gene: -
CDR3nt: TGTGCCAGCAGCTCGGGGTCCGGGGGCCCTAATTCACCCCTCCACTTT
CDR3aa: CASSSGSGGPNSPLHF

j_gene: TRBJ1-6
abundance: few
v_gene: TRBV19
d_gene: -
CDR3nt: TGTGCCAGTAGCGTGCAGGGGCTAAATTCACCCCTCCACTTT
CDR3aa: CASSVQGLNSPLHF

j_gene: TRBJ2-3
abundance: many
v_gene: TRBV6-5
d_gene: TRBD1
CDR3nt: TGTGCCAGCAGTTCGGACAGGGGTTTAGCGCAGTATTTT
CDR3aa: CASSSDRGLAQYF

j_gene: TRBJ1-6
abundance: -
v_gene: TRBV2
d_gene: -
CDR3nt: TGTGCCAGCCTTGCCTTTGTCGTGGATCTCCTCCACTTT
CDR3aa: CASLAFVVDLLHF

j_gene: TRBJ1-3
abundance: many
v_gene: TRBV25-1
d_gene: -
CDR3nt: TGTGCCAGCAGTGCCACTCTCGGGGGTCCCGGAAACACCATATATTTT
CDR3aa: CASSATLGGPGNTIYF

j_gene: TRBJ1-5
abundance: -
v_gene: TRBV20-1
d_gene: -
CDR3nt: TGCAGTGCTAGAGAAACAGGACCTAGCAATCAGCCCCAGCATTTT
CDR3aa: CSARETGPSNQPQHF

j_gene: TRBJ2-1
abundance: -
v_gene: TRBV12-3/TRBV12-4
d_gene: TRBD1
CDR3nt: TGTGCCAGCGGCCGGGACAGGGGGCACCCAAATGAGCAGTTCTTC
CDR3aa: CASGRDRGHPNEQFF

j_gene: TRBJ2-1
abundance: many
v_gene: TRBV7-2
d_gene: -
CDR3nt: TGTGCCAGCAGCTTTTCGGAGAGGGGAGGCGAGCAGTTCTTC
CDR3aa: CASSFSERGGEQFF

j_gene: TRBJ2-5
abundance: few
v_gene: TRBV10-3
d_gene: TRBD1
CDR3nt: TGTGCCATCACCCCGACAGGGAAAGGAGAGACCCAGTACTTC
CDR3aa: CAITPTGKGETQYF

j_gene: TRBJ2-7
abundance: -
v_gene: TRBV15
d_gene: -
CDR3nt: TGTGCCACCAGCAGAGATATAGGCCCCTACGAGCAGTACTTT
CDR3aa: CATSRDIGPYEQYF

j_gene: TRBJ1-2
abundance: many
v_gene: TRBV20-1
d_gene: -
CDR3nt: TGCAGTGCTAGAGAGCAGGACACTGGCTACACCTTC
CDR3aa: CSAREQDTGYTF

j_gene: TRBJ1-5
abundance: many
v_gene: TRBV2
d_gene: -
CDR3nt: TGTGCCAGCAGTGAACGGTATAGCAATCAGCCCCAGCATTTT
CDR3aa: CASSERYSNQPQHF

j_gene: TRBJ1-2
abundance: once
v_gene: TRBV10-3
d_gene: -
CDR3nt: TGTGCCATCAGTGAAGCGTTCTATGGCTACACCTTC
CDR3aa: CAISEAFYGYTF

j_gene: TRBJ1-1
abundance: many
v_gene: TRBV19
d_gene: -
CDR3nt: TGTGCCAGTAGTATAGTAATTGGGGCTCGCTCTGAAGCTTTCTTT
CDR3aa: CASSIVIGARSEAFF

j_gene: TRBJ2-7
abundance: many
v_gene: TRBV20-1
d_gene: TRBD2
CDR3nt: TGCAGTGCTAGTGTTGGGACTAGCGGATCCTACGAGCAGTACTTC
CDR3aa: CSASVGTSGSYEQYF

j_gene: TRBJ2-5
abundance: many
v_gene: TRBV19
d_gene: TRBD2
CDR3nt: TGTGCCAGTCGGACGGGAGGGCTAGTAGTTGGGCCCCAGTACTTC
CDR3aa: CASRTGGLVVGPQYF